This is a list of T cell receptor beta chains from one sample in a study of cytomegalovirus exposure and HLA in healthy donors. Generated by immunoSEQ multiplex PCR, the TCRdb table keeps only in-frame clones and is missing some. The data hold some 150,000 clones, with about 64% observed a single time. Sequencing was performed on PBMCs. The receptors were gathered from a woman under 40 in good health and CMV-seropositive. CDR3s include the opening cysteine and the closing phenylalanine or tryptophan. The D gene is left open where the match is weak. Only some rows state a clone size, as once, few, many or a class for expanded clones.

size: NA
V: TRBV11-3
J: TRBJ2-5
D: TRBD2
DNA: TGTGCCAGCAGCTTAGAAGGGACTAGCGGGACCGAGTACTTC
CDR3: CASSLEGTSGTEYF

size: NA
V: TRBV2
J: TRBJ1-2
D: TRBD1
DNA: TGTGCCAGCCTTACCGCAGGGGGCGATGGAGGCTACACCTTC
CDR3: CASLTAGGDGGYTF

size: NA
V: TRBV5-5
J: TRBJ2-1
D: NA
DNA: TGTGCCAGCAGCTTCGTCACGGTAGCGTCAGGCAATGAGCAGTTCTTC
CDR3: CASSFVTVASGNEQFF

size: NA
V: TRBV9
J: TRBJ2-3
D: NA
DNA: TGTGCCAGCAGCCTACGGGATACGCAGTATTTT
CDR3: CASSLRDTQYF

size: NA
V: TRBV27
J: TRBJ2-6
D: NA
DNA: TGTGCCAGCAGTTTATTAGGGAGCTCTGGGGCCAACGTCCTGACTTTC
CDR3: CASSLLGSSGANVLTF

size: NA
V: TRBV5-1
J: TRBJ1-3
D: NA
DNA: TGCGCCAGCAGGGGTCAGGGATCTTCAGACACCATATATTTT
CDR3: CASRGQGSSDTIYF

size: NA
V: TRBV16
J: TRBJ1-2
D: NA
DNA: TGTGCCAGCAGCCAATTTGACGGACCGGGGGGCTACACCTTC
CDR3: CASSQFDGPGGYTF

size: NA
V: TRBV19
J: TRBJ1-2
D: NA
DNA: TGTGCCAGTAGGAACAGGTTTGGCTACACCTTC
CDR3: CASRNRFGYTF

size: NA
V: TRBV4-1
J: TRBJ1-4
D: NA
DNA: TGCGCCAGCAGCCAAGTGAGGAGGCCGAAAACCCAAAATGAAAAACTGTTTTTT
CDR3: CASSQVRRPKTQNEKLFF

size: NA
V: TRBV29-1
J: TRBJ1-1
D: TRBD1
DNA: TGCAGCGCCGGGACAGGGAACACTGAAGCTTTCTTT
CDR3: CSAGTGNTEAFF

size: NA
V: TRBV6-1
J: TRBJ1-6
D: NA
DNA: TGTGCCAGCAAGGTGGAAGGGGATTCACCCCTCCACTTT
CDR3: CASKVEGDSPLHF

size: few
V: TRBV21-1
J: TRBJ2-7
D: NA
DNA: TGTGCCAGCAGCAAAAACGCGAGAAACGAGCAGTACTTC
CDR3: CASSKNARNEQYF

size: NA
V: TRBV7-8
J: TRBJ2-3
D: TRBD1
DNA: TGTGCCACTTGGGACAGTAGCACAGATACGCAGTATTTT
CDR3: CATWDSSTDTQYF

size: few
V: TRBV5-6
J: TRBJ2-7
D: TRBD2
DNA: TGTGCCAGCAGCTTGGCGGGACTAGGTCGCTCCTACGAGCAGTACTTC
CDR3: CASSLAGLGRSYEQYF

size: few
V: TRBV5-5
J: TRBJ2-7
D: TRBD1
DNA: TGTGCCAGCAGCTTCTCGGCAGGGGGTAACGAGCAGTACTTC
CDR3: CASSFSAGGNEQYF

size: few
V: TRBV10-1
J: TRBJ1-2
D: NA
DNA: TGCGCCAGCAGTCACAGACGTGACAGTGGCTACACCTTC
CDR3: CASSHRRDSGYTF

size: NA
V: TRBV6-5
J: TRBJ2-6
D: TRBD1
DNA: TGTGCCAGCAGCATACAGGGGGCTGGGGCCAACGTCCTGACTTTC
CDR3: CASSIQGAGANVLTF

size: NA
V: TRBV5-4
J: TRBJ1-4
D: TRBD1
DNA: TGTGCCAGCAGCCTCAAACAGGGGGCGGGGAATGAAAAACTGTTTTTT
CDR3: CASSLKQGAGNEKLFF

size: NA
V: TRBV27
J: TRBJ2-1
D: TRBD1
DNA: TGTGCCAGCAAAGGACAGGGTAACTACAATGAGCAGTTCTTC
CDR3: CASKGQGNYNEQFF

size: few
V: TRBV7-6
J: TRBJ2-1
D: TRBD1
DNA: TGTGCCAGCAGCTTACTTACAGGGGTCGGGGCCAATGAGCAGTTCTTC
CDR3: CASSLLTGVGANEQFF

size: NA
V: TRBV19
J: TRBJ2-6
D: TRBD1
DNA: TGTGCCAGTAGAACAGGGGTGGCTGGGGCCAACGTCCTGACTTTC
CDR3: CASRTGVAGANVLTF

size: NA
V: TRBV13
J: TRBJ2-7
D: TRBD1
DNA: TGTGCCAGCAGCTCCCCGGGACAGGGCTACGAGCAGTACTTC
CDR3: CASSSPGQGYEQYF

size: NA
V: TRBV5-4
J: TRBJ2-7
D: TRBD2
DNA: TGTGCCAGCAGCTCGTCAGCGGGGGGGTACTACGAGCAGTACTTC
CDR3: CASSSSAGGYYEQYF

size: NA
V: TRBV7-2
J: TRBJ2-5
D: TRBD2
DNA: TGTGCCAGCAGCGATCGACTAGCGGGAGGGGGAGAGACCCAGTACTTC
CDR3: CASSDRLAGGGETQYF